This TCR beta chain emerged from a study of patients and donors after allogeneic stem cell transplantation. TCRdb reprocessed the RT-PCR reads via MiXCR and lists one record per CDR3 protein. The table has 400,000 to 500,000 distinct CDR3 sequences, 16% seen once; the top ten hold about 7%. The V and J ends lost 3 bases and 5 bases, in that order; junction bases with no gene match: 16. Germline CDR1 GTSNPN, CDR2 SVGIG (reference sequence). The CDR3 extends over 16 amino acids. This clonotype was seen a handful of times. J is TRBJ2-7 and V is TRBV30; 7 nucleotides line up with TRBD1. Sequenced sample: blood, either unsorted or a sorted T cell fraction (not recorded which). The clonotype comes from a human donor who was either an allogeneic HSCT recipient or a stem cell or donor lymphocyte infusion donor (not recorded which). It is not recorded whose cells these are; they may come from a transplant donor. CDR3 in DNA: TGTGCCTGGAGCCTGGGGACAGAGTGGGAAGTAGACGAGCAGTACTTC. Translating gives CAWSLGTEWEVDEQYF.